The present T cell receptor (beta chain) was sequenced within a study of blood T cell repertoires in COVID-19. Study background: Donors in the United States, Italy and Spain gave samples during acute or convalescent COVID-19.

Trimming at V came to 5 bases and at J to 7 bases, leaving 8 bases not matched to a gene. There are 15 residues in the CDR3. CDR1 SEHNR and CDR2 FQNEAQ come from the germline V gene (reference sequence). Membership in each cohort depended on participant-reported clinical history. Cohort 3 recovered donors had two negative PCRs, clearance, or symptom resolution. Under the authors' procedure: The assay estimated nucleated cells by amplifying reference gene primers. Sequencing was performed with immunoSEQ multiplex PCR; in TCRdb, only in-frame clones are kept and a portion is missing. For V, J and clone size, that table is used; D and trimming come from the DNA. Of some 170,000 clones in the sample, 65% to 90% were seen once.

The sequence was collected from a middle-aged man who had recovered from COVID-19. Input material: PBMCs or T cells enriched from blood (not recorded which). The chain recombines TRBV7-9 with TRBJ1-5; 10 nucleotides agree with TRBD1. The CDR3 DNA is TGTGCCAGCAGCGACAGGACAGGGGGAGGACAGCCCCAGCATTTT. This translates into CASSDRTGGGQPQHF.